The entry below describes one TCR beta chain. Mismatch with germline at one junction end may stem from a read error. The authors' processing: Reference gene primer amplification gave nucleated cell count estimates. The repertoire was sequenced with immunoSEQ multiplex PCR; TCRdb's copy has only in-frame clones and lacks some. V, J and clone size reflect that table, while D and trimming were determined from the DNA. The table lists about 250,000 clones, 85% to 90% of them singletons. This CDR3 is 15 amino acids long. Germline-derived CDR1 and CDR2 are SSHAT and FNYEAQ (reference sequence). This sample was included in a study of blood T cell repertoires in COVID-19. Study-level information: Donors in the United States, Italy and Spain gave samples during acute or convalescent COVID-19.

Enrollees, about 18 to 89 years old, lived in about two dozen US areas. Grouping used clinical history reported by participants in a survey and questionnaire. The sample was PBMCs or T cells enriched from blood (not recorded which). This receptor was identified in a man in his late teens or twenties who had recovered from COVID-19. The V and J genes are TRBV7-7 and TRBJ1-4; 9 bases align to TRBD1. The CDR3 here is CASSPGTGTNEKLFF. Written as DNA, the CDR3 is TGTGCTAGCAGCCCCGGGACAGGGACTAATGAAAAACTGTTTTTT.